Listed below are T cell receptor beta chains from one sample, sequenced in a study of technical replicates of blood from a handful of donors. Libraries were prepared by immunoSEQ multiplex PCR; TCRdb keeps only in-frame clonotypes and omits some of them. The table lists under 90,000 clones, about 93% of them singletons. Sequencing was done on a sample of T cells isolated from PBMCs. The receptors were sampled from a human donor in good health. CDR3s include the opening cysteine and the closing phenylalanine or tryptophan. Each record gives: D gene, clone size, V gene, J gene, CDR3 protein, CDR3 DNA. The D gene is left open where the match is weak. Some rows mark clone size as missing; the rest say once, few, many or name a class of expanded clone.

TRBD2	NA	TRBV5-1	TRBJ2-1	CASSPTIGTSGGPYLYNEQFF	TGCGCCAGCAGCCCTACAATCGGGACTAGCGGGGGACCGTATCTATACAATGAGCAGTTCTTC
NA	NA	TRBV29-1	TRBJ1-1	CSVGTPTEAFF	TGCAGCGTCGGGACACCCACTGAAGCTTTCTTT
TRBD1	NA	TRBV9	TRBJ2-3	CASSPRTGGTDTQYF	TGTGCCAGCAGCCCTCGGACAGGGGGAACAGATACGCAGTATTTT
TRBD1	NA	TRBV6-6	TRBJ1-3	CASSRLGTASGNTIYF	TGTGCCAGCAGCCGACTAGGGACAGCCTCTGGAAACACCATATATTTT
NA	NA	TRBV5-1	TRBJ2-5	CASSLVSQVSETQYF	TGCGCCAGCAGCTTGGTTAGTCAGGTGTCAGAGACCCAGTACTTC
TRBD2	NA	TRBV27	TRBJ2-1	CASRTTSGIANEQFF	TGTGCCAGTCGAACGACTAGCGGGATCGCCAATGAGCAGTTCTTC
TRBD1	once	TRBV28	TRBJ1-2	CASSFQDRSIYGYTF	TGTGCCAGCAGTTTTCAGGACAGGTCGATCTATGGCTACACCTTC
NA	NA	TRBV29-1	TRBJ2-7	CSVTLWGLAYEQYF	TGCAGCGTCACCCTATGGGGCCTAGCCTACGAGCAGTACTTC
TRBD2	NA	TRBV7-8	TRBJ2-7	CASSLGTGGLYEQYF	TGTGCCAGCAGCTTAGGGACGGGAGGGCTCTACGAGCAGTACTTC
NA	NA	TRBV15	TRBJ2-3	CATSNGQSTDTQYF	TGTGCCACCAGCAACGGACAGAGCACAGATACGCAGTATTTT
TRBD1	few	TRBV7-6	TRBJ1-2	CASSSQTGSNGYTF	TGTGCCAGCAGCTCCCAGACAGGGTCGAATGGCTACACCTTC
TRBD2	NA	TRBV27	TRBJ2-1	CASSGSSGPAYNEQFF	TGTGCCAGCAGTGGCTCTAGCGGGCCCGCCTACAATGAGCAGTTCTTC
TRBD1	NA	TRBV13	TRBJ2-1	CASSTEGQGLDNEQFF	TGTGCCAGCAGCACCGAGGGACAGGGGCTCGACAATGAGCAGTTCTTC
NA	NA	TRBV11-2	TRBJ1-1	CASSLFRGLVNTEAFF	TGTGCCAGCAGCTTATTTCGGGGATTGGTAAACACTGAAGCTTTCTTT
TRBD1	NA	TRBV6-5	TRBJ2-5	CASSYGDRGLGETQYF	TGTGCCAGCAGTTACGGGGACAGGGGGCTGGGAGAGACCCAGTACTTC
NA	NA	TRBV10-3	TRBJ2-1	CAIGEYNEQFF	TGTGCCATCGGAGAGTACAATGAGCAGTTCTTC
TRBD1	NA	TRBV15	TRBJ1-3	CATSRDLAGTGDSGNTIYF	TGTGCCACCAGCAGAGATCTCGCCGGGACAGGGGACTCTGGAAACACCATATATTTT
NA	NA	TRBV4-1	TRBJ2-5	CASSQDQAGATQYF	TGCGCCAGCAGCCAAGATCAGGCGGGGGCGACCCAGTACTTC
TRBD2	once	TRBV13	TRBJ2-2	CASSYGLAGTITGELFF	TGTGCCAGCAGCTACGGACTAGCGGGGACGATCACCGGGGAGCTGTTTTTT
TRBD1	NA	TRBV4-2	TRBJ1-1	CASSQDPQGAMNTEAFF	TGTGCCAGCAGCCAAGATCCCCAGGGGGCCATGAACACTGAAGCTTTCTTT
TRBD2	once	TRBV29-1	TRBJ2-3	CSAGGGSTDTQYF	TGCAGCGCTGGGGGGGGGAGCACAGATACGCAGTATTTT
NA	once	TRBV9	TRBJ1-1	CASSERQVPNTEAFF	TGTGCCAGCAGCGAGAGACAGGTACCCAACACTGAAGCTTTCTTT
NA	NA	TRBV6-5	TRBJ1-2	CASSYRASYGYTF	TGTGCCAGCAGTTATCGCGCCTCCTATGGCTACACCTTC
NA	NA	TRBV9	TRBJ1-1	CASSVHRDFTEAFF	TGTGCCAGCAGCGTACACCGGGACTTCACTGAAGCTTTCTTT
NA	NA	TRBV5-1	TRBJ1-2	CASSKDSQEVRYTF	TGCGCCAGCAGCAAGGACAGCCAGGAAGTCCGCTACACCTTC
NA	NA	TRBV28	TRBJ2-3	CASSLRTDSSTDTQYF	TGTGCCAGCAGTCTAAGGACAGACTCTAGCACAGATACGCAGTATTTT
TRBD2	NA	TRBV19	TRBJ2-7	CASGLAGAYEQYF	TGTGCCAGTGGACTAGCGGGGGCCTACGAGCAGTACTTC
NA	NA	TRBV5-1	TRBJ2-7	CASSLGLQGYEQYF	TGCGCCAGCAGCTTGGGTTTACAGGGTTACGAGCAGTACTTC
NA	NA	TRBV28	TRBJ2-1	CASSFGLYEQFF	TGTGCCAGCAGTTTCGGACTGTATGAGCAGTTCTTC
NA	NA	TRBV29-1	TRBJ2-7	CSVEDRAYEQYF	TGCAGCGTTGAAGACAGGGCCTACGAGCAGTACTTC
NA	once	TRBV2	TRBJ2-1	CASGRTVNNEQFF	TGTGCCAGCGGCAGGACAGTGAACAATGAGCAGTTCTTC
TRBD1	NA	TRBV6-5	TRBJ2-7	CASGVRGRVYEQYF	TGTGCCAGCGGAGTGAGGGGGCGCGTCTACGAGCAGTACTTC
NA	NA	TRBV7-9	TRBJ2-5	CASSPLGQGMGETQYF	TGTGCCAGCAGTCCCTTAGGGCAGGGAATGGGGGAGACCCAGTACTTC
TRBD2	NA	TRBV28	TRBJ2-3	CASSLMDQFVLAGELRTDTQYF	TGTGCCAGCAGTTTAATGGATCAGTTTGTACTAGCGGGAGAACTACGCACAGATACGCAGTATTTT
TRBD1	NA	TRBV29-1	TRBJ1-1	CSVDQGANTEAFF	TGCAGCGTTGATCAGGGGGCTAACACTGAAGCTTTCTTT
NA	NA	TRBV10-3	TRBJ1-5	CAISGNKGPEPQHF	TGTGCCATCAGTGGCAACAAGGGGCCGGAGCCCCAGCATTTT
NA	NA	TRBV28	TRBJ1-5	CASSPYLGGSNQPQHF	TGTGCCAGCAGTCCGTATTTGGGAGGCAGCAATCAGCCCCAGCATTTT
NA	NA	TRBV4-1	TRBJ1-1	CASSQVSGNTEAFF	TGCGCCAGCAGCCAAGTCTCGGGGAACACTGAAGCTTTCTTT
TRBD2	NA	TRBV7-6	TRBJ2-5	CASRSSRGGKTQYF	TGTGCCAGCAGGTCAAGTCGGGGGGGAAAGACCCAGTACTTC
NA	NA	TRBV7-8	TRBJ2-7	CASSLDPDRSSYEQYF	TGTGCCAGCAGCTTAGACCCCGACAGGAGCTCCTACGAGCAGTACTTC
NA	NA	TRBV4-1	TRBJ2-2	CASSQVRKGDTGELFF	TGCGCCAGCAGCCAAGTGCGTAAAGGGGACACCGGGGAGCTGTTTTTT